The clone carrying this T cell receptor (beta chain) was counted a few times. The antigen is not known. The data were taken from a study of regulatory T cells in long-lasting Graves disease. Arm-PCR with iRepertoire HTBI primers amplified the CDR3 regions for these TCR beta libraries. MiXCR was run by TCRdb on the multiplex PCR reads, yielding one entry per CDR3 protein. The data show around 400,000 distinct CDR3 sequences, 15% to 18% seen once. V gave up 4 bases and J gave up 5 bases, with 8 bases separating them. This CDR3 has 12 amino acids. The germline CDR1 and CDR2 sequences are MNHNS and SASEGT. Indicated time point: newly diagnosed GD, antithyroid drugs for less than 3 months. The authors made the TCR library using RNA they extracted from PBMCs. Study results and caveats: Lower TCR diversity characterized persistent Graves' patients relative to newly diagnosed patients.

This receptor was taken from a female donor with Graves disease. Here the sequenced sample was peripheral blood mononuclear cells (PBMCs), taken at new diagnosis, from a patient treated with antithyroid drugs. This chain joins TRBV6-1 and TRBJ2-5, with D maybe TRBD1 (6 bases). CDR3 region: CASSGTAETQYF. The CDR3 DNA sequence: TGTGCCAGCAGTGGGACAGCTGAGACCCAGTACTTC.